The text below deals with one T cell receptor beta chain. TCRdb re-derived calls from the PCR reads in MiXCR, one entry per CDR3 protein. The profile shows over 8,500 distinct CDR3 sequences, around half of them singletons. V gave up 3 bases and J gave up 5 bases, with 12 bases separating them. The CDR3 is made up of 14 amino acids. This sample was included in a study of tumor-infiltrating lymphocytes in oesophageal squamous cell carcinoma. This chain links TRBV12-3 or TRBV12-4 with TRBJ2-3; perhaps TRBD1 as D (6 bases). Input material: esophageal tumor tissue. This sequence originates from a female donor with esophageal squamous cell carcinoma. Written as DNA, the CDR3 is TGTGCCAGCAGTTTTGGTGGGGGCGGAGATACGCAGTATTTT. Protein sequence: CASSFGGGGDTQYF.